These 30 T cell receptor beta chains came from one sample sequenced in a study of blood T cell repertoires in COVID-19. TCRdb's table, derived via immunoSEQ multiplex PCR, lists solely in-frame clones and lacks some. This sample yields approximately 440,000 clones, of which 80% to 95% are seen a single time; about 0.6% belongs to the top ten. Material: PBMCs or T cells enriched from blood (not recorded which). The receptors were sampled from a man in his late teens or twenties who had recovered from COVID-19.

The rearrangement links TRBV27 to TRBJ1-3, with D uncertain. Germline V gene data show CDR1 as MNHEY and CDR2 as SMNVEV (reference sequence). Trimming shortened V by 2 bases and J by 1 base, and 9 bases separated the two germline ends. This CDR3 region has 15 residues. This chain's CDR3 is CASSLMADSGNTIYF. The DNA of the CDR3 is TGTGCCAGCAGTTTAATGGCAGATTCTGGAAACACCATATATTTT.

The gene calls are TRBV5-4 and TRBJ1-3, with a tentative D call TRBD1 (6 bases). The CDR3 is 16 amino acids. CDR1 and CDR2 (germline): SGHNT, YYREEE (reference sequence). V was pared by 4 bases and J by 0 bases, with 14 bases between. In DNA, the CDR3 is TGTGCCAGCAGCCCAGCCGGGACACTCTCTGGAAACACCATATATTTT. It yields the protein CASSPAGTLSGNTIYF.

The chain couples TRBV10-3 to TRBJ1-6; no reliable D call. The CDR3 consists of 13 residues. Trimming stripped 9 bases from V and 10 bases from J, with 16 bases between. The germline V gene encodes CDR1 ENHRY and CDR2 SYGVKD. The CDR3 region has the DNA TGTGCCATTTGTAGAGAACGAGGATCACCCCTCCACTTT. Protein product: CAICRERGSPLHF.

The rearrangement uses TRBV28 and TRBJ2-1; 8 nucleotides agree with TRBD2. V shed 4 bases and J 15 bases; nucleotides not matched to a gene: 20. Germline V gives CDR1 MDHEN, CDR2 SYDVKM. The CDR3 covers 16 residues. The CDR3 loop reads CASSSPRGGMLFLRFF. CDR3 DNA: TGTGCCAGCAGTTCCCCCCGGGGGGGAATGTTGTTTCTGAGGTTCTTC.

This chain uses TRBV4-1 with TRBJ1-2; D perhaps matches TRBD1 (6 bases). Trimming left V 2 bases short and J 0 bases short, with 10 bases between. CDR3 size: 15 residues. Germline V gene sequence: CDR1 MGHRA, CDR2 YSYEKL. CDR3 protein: CASSQLDRANYGYTF. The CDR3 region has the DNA TGCGCCAGCAGCCAACTGGACAGAGCTAACTATGGCTACACCTTC.

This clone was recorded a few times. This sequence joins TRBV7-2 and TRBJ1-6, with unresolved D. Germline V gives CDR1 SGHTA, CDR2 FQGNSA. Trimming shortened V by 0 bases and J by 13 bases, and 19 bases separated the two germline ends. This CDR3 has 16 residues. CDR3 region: CASSLALTDVAGPLHF. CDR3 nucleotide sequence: TGTGCCAGCAGCTTAGCTTTAACAGATGTGGCAGGCCCCCTCCACTTT.

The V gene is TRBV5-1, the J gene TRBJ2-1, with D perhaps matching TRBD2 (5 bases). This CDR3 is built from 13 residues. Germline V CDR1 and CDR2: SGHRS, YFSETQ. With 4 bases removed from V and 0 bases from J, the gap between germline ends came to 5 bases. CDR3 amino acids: CASSGSSYNEQFF. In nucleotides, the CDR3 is TGCGCCAGCAGCGGGAGCTCCTACAATGAGCAGTTCTTC.

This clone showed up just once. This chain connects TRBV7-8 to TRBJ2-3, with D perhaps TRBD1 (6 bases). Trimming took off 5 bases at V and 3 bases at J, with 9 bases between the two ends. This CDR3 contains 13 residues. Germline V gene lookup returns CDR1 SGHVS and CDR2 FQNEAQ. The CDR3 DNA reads TGTGCCAGCAGCGAGAGGGGGACAGATACGCAGTATTTT. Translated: CASSERGTDTQYF.

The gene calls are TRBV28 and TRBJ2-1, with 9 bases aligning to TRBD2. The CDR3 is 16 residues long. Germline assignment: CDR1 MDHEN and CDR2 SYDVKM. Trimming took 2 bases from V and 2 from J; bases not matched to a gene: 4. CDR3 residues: CASSLRTSVTYNEQFF. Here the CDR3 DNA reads TGTGCCAGCAGTTTACGGACTAGCGTTACCTACAATGAGCAGTTCTTC.

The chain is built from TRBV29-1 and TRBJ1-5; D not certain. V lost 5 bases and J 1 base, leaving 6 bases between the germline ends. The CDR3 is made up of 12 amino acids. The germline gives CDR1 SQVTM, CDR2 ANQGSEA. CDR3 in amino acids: CSVRESNQPQHF. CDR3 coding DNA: TGCAGCGTTCGGGAGAGCAATCAGCCCCAGCATTTT.

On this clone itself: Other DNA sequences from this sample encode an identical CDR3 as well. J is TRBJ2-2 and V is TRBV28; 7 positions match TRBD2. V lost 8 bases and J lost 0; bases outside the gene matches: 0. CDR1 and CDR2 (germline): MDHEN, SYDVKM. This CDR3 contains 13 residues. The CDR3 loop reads CASLAANTGELFF. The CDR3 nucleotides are TGTGCCAGCCTAGCGGCGAACACCGGGGAGCTGTTTTTT. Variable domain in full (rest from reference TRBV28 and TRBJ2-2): DVKVTQSSRYLVKRTGEKVFLECVQDMDHENMFWYRQDPGLGLRLIYFSYDVKMKEKGDIPEGYSVSREKKERFSLILESASTNQTSMYLCASLAANTGELFFGEGSRLTVL.

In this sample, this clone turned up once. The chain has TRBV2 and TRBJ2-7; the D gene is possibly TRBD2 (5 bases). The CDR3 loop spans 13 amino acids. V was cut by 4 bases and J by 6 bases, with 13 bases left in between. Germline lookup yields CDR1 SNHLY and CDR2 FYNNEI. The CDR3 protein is CASSVKEAAEQYF. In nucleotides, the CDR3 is TGTGCCAGCAGTGTTAAGGAGGCGGCCGAGCAGTACTTC.

CDR3 loop: CASSLPRSFGYTF. The CDR3 bases are TGTGCCAGCAGCCTCCCACGGAGTTTCGGCTACACCTTC. The rearrangement uses TRBV4-2 and TRBJ1-2, with D uncertain. CDR1 LGHNA and CDR2 YNFKEQ come from the germline V gene. CDR3 size: 13 residues. Trimming removed 4 bases at V and 8 bases at J, with 14 bases between.

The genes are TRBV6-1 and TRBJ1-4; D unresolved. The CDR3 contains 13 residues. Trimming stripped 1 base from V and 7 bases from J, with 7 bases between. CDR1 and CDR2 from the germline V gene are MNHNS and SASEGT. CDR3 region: CASSEGVSEKLFF. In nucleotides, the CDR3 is TGTGCCAGCAGTGAAGGAGTGAGTGAAAAACTGTTTTTT.

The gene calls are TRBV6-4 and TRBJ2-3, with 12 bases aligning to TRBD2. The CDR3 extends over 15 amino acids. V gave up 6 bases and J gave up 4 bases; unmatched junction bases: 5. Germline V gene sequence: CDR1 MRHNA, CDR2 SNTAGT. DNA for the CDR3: TGTGCCAGCAGGAGACTAGCGGGAGCTGCAGATACGCAGTATTTT. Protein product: CASRRLAGAADTQYF.

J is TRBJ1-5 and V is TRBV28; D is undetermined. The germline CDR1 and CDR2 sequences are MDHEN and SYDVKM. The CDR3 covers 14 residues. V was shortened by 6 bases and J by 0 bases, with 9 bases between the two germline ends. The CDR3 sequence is CASSRQISNQPQHF. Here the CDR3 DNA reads TGTGCCAGCAGCCGTCAGATTAGCAATCAGCCCCAGCATTTT.

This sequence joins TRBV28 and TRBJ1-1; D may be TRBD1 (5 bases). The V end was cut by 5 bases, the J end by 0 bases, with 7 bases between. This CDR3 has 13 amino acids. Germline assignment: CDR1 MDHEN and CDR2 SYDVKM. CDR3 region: CASSGGVNTEAFF. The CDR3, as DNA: TGTGCCAGCAGTGGGGGGGTGAACACTGAAGCTTTCTTT.

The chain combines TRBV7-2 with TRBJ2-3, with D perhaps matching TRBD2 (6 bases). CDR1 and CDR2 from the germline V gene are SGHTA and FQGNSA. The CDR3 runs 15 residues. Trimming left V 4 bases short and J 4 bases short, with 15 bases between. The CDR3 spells CASSSYSRGSDTQYF. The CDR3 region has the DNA TGTGCCAGCAGCTCCTACTCCCGGGGGTCAGATACGCAGTATTTT.

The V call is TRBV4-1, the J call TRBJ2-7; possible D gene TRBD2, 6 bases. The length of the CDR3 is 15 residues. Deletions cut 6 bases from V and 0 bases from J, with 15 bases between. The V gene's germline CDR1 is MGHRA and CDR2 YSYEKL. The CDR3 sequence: CASRQVPGLSYEQYF. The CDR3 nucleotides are TGCGCCAGCAGGCAGGTACCGGGACTCTCCTACGAGCAGTACTTC.

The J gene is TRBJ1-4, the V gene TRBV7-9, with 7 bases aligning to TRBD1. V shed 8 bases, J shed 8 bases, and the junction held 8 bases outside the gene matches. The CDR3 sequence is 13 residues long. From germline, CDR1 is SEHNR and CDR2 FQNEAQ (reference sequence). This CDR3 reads CASGDRRSEKLFF. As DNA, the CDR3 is TGTGCCAGCGGGGACAGAAGGAGCGAAAAACTGTTTTTT.

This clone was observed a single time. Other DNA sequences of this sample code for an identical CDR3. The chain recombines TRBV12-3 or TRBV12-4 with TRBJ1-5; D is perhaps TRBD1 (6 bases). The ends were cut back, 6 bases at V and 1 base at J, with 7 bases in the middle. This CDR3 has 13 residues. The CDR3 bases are TGTGCCAGCAGGGACAGCAGCAATCAGCCCCAGCATTTT. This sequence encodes CASRDSSNQPQHF.

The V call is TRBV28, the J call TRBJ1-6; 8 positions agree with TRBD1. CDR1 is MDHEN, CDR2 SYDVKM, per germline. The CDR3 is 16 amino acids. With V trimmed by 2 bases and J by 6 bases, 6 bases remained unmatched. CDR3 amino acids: CASSLGTGGSNSPLHF. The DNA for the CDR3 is TGTGCCAGCAGTTTAGGAACAGGGGGAAGTAATTCACCCCTCCACTTT.

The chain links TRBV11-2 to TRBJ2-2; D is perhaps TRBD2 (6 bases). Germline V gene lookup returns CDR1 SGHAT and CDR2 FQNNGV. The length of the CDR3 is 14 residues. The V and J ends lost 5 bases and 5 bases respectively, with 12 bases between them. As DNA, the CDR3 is TGTGCCAGCAGCCGCTCTGCGGGAACCGGGGAGCTGTTTTTT. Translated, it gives CASSRSAGTGELFF.

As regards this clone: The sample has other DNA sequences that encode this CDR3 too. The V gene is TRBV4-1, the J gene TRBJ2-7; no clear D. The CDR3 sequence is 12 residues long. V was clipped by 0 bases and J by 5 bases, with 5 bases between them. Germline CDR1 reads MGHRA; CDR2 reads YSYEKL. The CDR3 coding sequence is TGCGCCAGCAGCCAAGATCGGGACGAGCAGTACTTC. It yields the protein CASSQDRDEQYF.

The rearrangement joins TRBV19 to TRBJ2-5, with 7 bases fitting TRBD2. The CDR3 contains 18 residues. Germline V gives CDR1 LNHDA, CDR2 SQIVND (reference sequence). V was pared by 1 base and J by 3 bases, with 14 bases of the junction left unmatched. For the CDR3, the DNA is TGTGCCAGTAGTATAGTAGCGGCTAGCGGAACAGTCGAAGAGACCCAGTACTTC. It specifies CASSIVAASGTVEETQYF.

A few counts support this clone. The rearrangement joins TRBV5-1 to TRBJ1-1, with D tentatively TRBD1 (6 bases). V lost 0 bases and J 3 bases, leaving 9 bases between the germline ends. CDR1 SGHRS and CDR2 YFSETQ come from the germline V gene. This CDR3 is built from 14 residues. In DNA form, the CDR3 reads TGCGCCAGCAGCTTGGAGTACAGGGACACTGAAGCTTTCTTT. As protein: CASSLEYRDTEAFF.

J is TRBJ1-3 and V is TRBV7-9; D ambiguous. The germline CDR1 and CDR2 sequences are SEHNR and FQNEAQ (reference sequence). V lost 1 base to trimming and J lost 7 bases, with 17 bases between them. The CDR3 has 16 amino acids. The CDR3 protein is CASSLGQPRGGNTIYF. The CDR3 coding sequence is TGTGCCAGCAGCTTAGGGCAACCAAGAGGAGGGAACACCATATATTTT.

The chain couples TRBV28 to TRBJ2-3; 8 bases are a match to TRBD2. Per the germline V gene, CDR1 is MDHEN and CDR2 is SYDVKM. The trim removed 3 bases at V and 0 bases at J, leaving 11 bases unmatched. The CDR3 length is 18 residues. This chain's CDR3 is CASSLDSLGTRSTDTQYF. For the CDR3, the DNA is TGTGCCAGCAGTTTGGATAGCTTAGGGACTAGGAGCACAGATACGCAGTATTTT.

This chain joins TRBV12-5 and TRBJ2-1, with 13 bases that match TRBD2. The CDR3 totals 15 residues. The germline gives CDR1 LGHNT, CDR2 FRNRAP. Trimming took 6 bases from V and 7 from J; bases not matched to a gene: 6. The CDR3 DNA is TGTGCTAGTGGACCCGGGACTAGCGGGGTTAATGAGCAGTTCTTC. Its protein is CASGPGTSGVNEQFF.

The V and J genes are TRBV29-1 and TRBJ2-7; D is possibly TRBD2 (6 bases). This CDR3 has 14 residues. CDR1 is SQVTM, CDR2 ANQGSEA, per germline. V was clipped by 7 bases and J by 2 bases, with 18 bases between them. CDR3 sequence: CSALGAGGPYEQYF. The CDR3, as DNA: TGCAGCGCCCTGGGAGCAGGAGGGCCCTACGAGCAGTACTTC.